This is a list of T cell receptor beta chains from one sample in a study of T cells in Graves' hyperthyroidism and ophthalmopathy. TCRdb re-analysed the multiplex PCR reads in MiXCR, keeping a single row per CDR3 protein. There are about 410,000 distinct CDR3 sequences in the sample; roughly 15% occur only once, and 15% to 20% lies in the top ten. The sample consisted of blood. The receptors derive from a woman aged 25 to 39 with Graves' ophthalmopathy. CDR3s include the opening cysteine and the closing phenylalanine or tryptophan.

V gene: TRBV6-1
J gene: TRBJ2-7
CDR3 protein: CASSPSWGRGHDSNYEQYF

V gene: TRBV27
J gene: TRBJ2-2
CDR3 protein: CASSFSGVTGELFF

V gene: TRBV27
J gene: TRBJ2-1
CDR3 protein: CASSRRGGSYNEQFF

V gene: TRBV9
J gene: TRBJ2-6
CDR3 protein: CASSPPTDSGANVLTF

V gene: TRBV28
J gene: TRBJ2-5
CDR3 protein: CASSFGTSGGVETQYF

V gene: TRBV20-1
J gene: TRBJ1-5
CDR3 protein: CSARPGQEQPQHF

V gene: TRBV12-5
J gene: TRBJ2-2
CDR3 protein: CASGLGQGAILANTGELFF

V gene: TRBV18
J gene: TRBJ2-7
CDR3 protein: CASSPDRLTYEQYF

V gene: TRBV18
J gene: TRBJ2-7
CDR3 protein: CASSPDLAGEQYF

V gene: TRBV4-2
J gene: TRBJ2-3
CDR3 protein: CASSQVVAEADTQYF

V gene: TRBV7-2
J gene: TRBJ2-7
CDR3 protein: CASSTDQGLAGFYEQYF

V gene: TRBV27
J gene: TRBJ1-1
CDR3 protein: CASSTGQRISEAFF

V gene: TRBV4-1
J gene: TRBJ2-7
CDR3 protein: CASSPLEGLAGKYYEQYF

V gene: TRBV30
J gene: TRBJ2-7
CDR3 protein: CAWGLAGTYEQYF

V gene: TRBV9
J gene: TRBJ2-5
CDR3 protein: CASSALGADQETQYF

V gene: TRBV20-1
J gene: TRBJ1-3
CDR3 protein: CSASRGQGNTIYF

V gene: TRBV6-2/TRBV6-3
J gene: TRBJ2-1
CDR3 protein: CASSRPGQYNEQFF

V gene: TRBV2
J gene: TRBJ2-1
CDR3 protein: CASSVSADWGNEQFF

V gene: TRBV20-1
J gene: TRBJ1-1
CDR3 protein: CSAPLEVTEAFF

V gene: TRBV12-3/TRBV12-4
J gene: TRBJ2-3
CDR3 protein: CASSFLGTAMDTQYF

V gene: TRBV7-9
J gene: TRBJ2-3
CDR3 protein: CASSTTVGSADTQYF

V gene: TRBV19
J gene: TRBJ2-1
CDR3 protein: CASTPLGQGGGNEQFF

V gene: TRBV19
J gene: TRBJ1-4
CDR3 protein: CASSIDLFGTFRDGNEKLFF

V gene: TRBV7-9
J gene: TRBJ1-4
CDR3 protein: CASSRGQATNEKLFF

V gene: TRBV12-3/TRBV12-4
J gene: TRBJ1-1
CDR3 protein: CASSYARNTEAFF

V gene: TRBV6-2/TRBV6-3
J gene: TRBJ2-1
CDR3 protein: CASSYRSGGADEQFF

V gene: TRBV11-3
J gene: TRBJ1-1
CDR3 protein: CASSLGDRGNTEAFF

V gene: TRBV10-3
J gene: TRBJ2-1
CDR3 protein: CAISVISGEHNEQFF

V gene: TRBV7-9
J gene: TRBJ2-7
CDR3 protein: CASSFGGGDYEQYF

V gene: TRBV15
J gene: TRBJ2-6
CDR3 protein: CATSKRASGANVLTF

V gene: TRBV13
J gene: TRBJ2-1
CDR3 protein: CASSFRGGEQFF

V gene: TRBV7-3
J gene: TRBJ1-1
CDR3 protein: CASREAPRAEAFF

V gene: TRBV6-1
J gene: TRBJ2-2
CDR3 protein: CASSEAWRRYTGELFF

V gene: TRBV12-3/TRBV12-4
J gene: TRBJ2-1
CDR3 protein: CASSLESYNGQFF

V gene: TRBV7-9
J gene: TRBJ1-4
CDR3 protein: CATSPQEKLFF

V gene: TRBV5-1
J gene: TRBJ2-3
CDR3 protein: CASSSPLAGGMVGTDTQYF

V gene: TRBV6-2/TRBV6-3
J gene: TRBJ1-2
CDR3 protein: CASSYELGAYGYTF

V gene: TRBV14
J gene: TRBJ2-5
CDR3 protein: CASSPMKRQSLQETQYF

V gene: TRBV6-1
J gene: TRBJ2-7
CDR3 protein: CASSGAGSMYEQYF

V gene: TRBV20-1
J gene: TRBJ1-1
CDR3 protein: CSVRNMDGQNTEAFF